Below, one TCR beta chain is given with its context. Its specificity is not known. Other DNA sequences in the same sample also yield this CDR3. CDR3 size: 13 residues. Germline CDR1 and CDR2: SGDLS and YYNGEE. Deletions cut 0 bases from V and 3 bases from J, with 6 bases between. This was a survey-level run. Sequenced by immunoSEQ multiplex PCR; TCRdb stores in-frame clones only, minus some. This table has around 34,000 clones, almost 85% appearing once. These data come from a study of STAT5B mutations in CD4+ large granular lymphocyte leukemia. Study-wide findings and caveats: Patient CD4-sorted repertoires stayed more clonal than healthy ones after leukemic-clone removal.

This receptor was identified in a human donor in good health. The rearrangement uses TRBV9 and TRBJ2-5; D might be TRBD2 (6 bases). The specimen sequenced was CD4+ T cells from blood buffy coats. The CDR3 loop is CASSVAGEETQYF. The CDR3, as DNA: TGTGCCAGCAGCGTAGCGGGGGAAGAGACCCAGTACTTC.